Listed below are T cell receptor delta chains from one sample, sequenced in a study of in vitro expanded adult blood gammadelta T cells. No antigen has been assigned to these receptors. TCRdb reanalysed the 5' RACE reads with CATT. Here the sample spans about 500 delta-chain clones, roughly a third being singletons. Sequences were derived from gamma-delta T cells from peripheral blood expanded in culture, sampled from an in vitro culture stimulated with zoledronate. These TCRs come from an adult in good health. The CDR3 runs from the conserved cysteine through the conserved F or W. Fields, in order: D gene, clone size, V gene, J gene, CDR3 protein. The D gene is left open where the match is weak. The size entry gives once, few or many counts, or a class when the clone is expanded.

TRDD3	large	TRDV2	TRDJ1	CACDTAGIQTDKLIF
NA	hyperexpanded	TRDV2	TRDJ1	CACDLLDTDKLIF
NA	large	TRDV2	TRDJ1	CACDTLPAPSNTDKLIF
TRDD3	medium-sized	TRDV2	TRDJ1	CACDPLLGVDTDKLIF
TRDD3	large	TRDV2	TRDJ1	CACDTVEGGGYAKLIF
TRDD3	large	TRDV2	TRDJ1	CACDSLGGYTDKLIF
TRDD3	large	TRDV2	TRDJ1	CACDTSWGILGNTDKLIF
NA	large	TRDV2	TRDJ1	CACDTLRGPNGESDKLIF
TRDD3	hyperexpanded	TRDV2	TRDJ3	CACDPTGGYASWDTRQMFF
TRDD3	hyperexpanded	TRDV2	TRDJ1	CACDSVLGDTHITDKLIF
TRDD3	medium-sized	TRDV2	TRDJ1	CACDTVGLGDHQATDKLIF
TRDD3	large	TRDV2	TRDJ3	CACDTLLGGKNTTWDTRQMFF
TRDD3	large	TRDV2	TRDJ1	CACDSLGGPATTDDNLIF
NA	large	TRDV2	TRDJ1	CACDSLSYKNDKLIF